This entry lists 20 T cell receptor beta chains sequenced from one sample in a study of blood T cell repertoires in COVID-19. Assay used: immunoSEQ multiplex PCR; TCRdb lists only in-frame clones, some missing. In the table there are 250,000 or so clones, about 80% of which are singletons. Sequenced material: peripheral blood. These receptors were collected from a woman of 80 years or more with acute or convalescent COVID-19.

The genes are TRBV7-3 and TRBJ2-1; a weak D match, TRBD2 (5 bases). Germline assignment: CDR1 SGHTA and CDR2 FQGTGA. The CDR3 is 13 residues long. With 6 bases removed from V and 3 bases from J, the gap between germline ends came to 9 bases. The DNA for the CDR3 is TGTGCCAGCAGTCGAGGGTACTACAATGAGCAGTTCTTC. This encodes CASSRGYYNEQFF.

This clone has only one observation. Other nucleotide sequences in the sample specify the same CDR3. The chain couples TRBV20-1 to TRBJ1-5; D not certain. V dropped 3 bases and J dropped 5 bases, with 5 bases sitting between them. This CDR3 has 11 residues. The germline V gene encodes CDR1 DFQATT and CDR2 SNEGSKA (reference sequence). The CDR3 DNA sequence: TGCAGTGCTAGTGCAGATCAGCCCCAGCATTTT. Translating gives CSASADQPQHF.

The chain employs TRBV4-3 and TRBJ2-3; 10 bases are shared with TRBD2. V dropped 0 bases and J dropped 3; count of bases not matched to a gene: 3. The CDR3 covers 16 residues. CDR1 and CDR2 (germline): LGHNA, YSLEER. CDR3 bases: TGCGCCAGCAGCCAAGAGGCTAGCGGGAGTACAGATACGCAGTATTTT. This gives the protein CASSQEASGSTDTQYF.

This chain connects TRBV28 to TRBJ1-4; D is unclear. Germline V gene sequence: CDR1 MDHEN, CDR2 SYDVKM. Trimming left V 6 bases short and J 7 bases short, with 15 bases between. The CDR3 runs to 14 residues. DNA for the CDR3: TGTGCCAGCAGCATGGGGAGGTTGTTTGAAAAACTGTTTTTT. Translation gives CASSMGRLFEKLFF.

The J gene is TRBJ1-3, the V gene TRBV2; D is perhaps TRBD1 (5 bases). Trimming cost V 5 bases and J 7 bases, with 15 bases left between them. The CDR3 is 14 residues long. The germline gives CDR1 SNHLY, CDR2 FYNNEI. The CDR3 region is CASSSEGRGNTIYF. Here the CDR3 DNA reads TGTGCCAGCAGTTCAGAAGGACGGGGGAACACCATATATTTT. Using reference TRBV2 and TRBJ1-3 for the parts outside the CDR3, the full variable domain is EPEVTQTPSHQVTQMGQEVILRCVPISNHLYFYWYRQILGQKVEFLVSFYNNEISEKSEIFDDQFSVERPDGSNFTLKIRSTKLEDSAMYFCASSSEGRGNTIYFGEGSWLTVV.

The CDR3 loop reads CASSLGQGAETQYF. The CDR3 nucleotides read TGTGCCAGCAGCTTAGGACAGGGGGCTGAGACCCAGTACTTC. V gene TRBV11-2 combines with J gene TRBJ2-5; 10 bases match TRBD1. The germline CDR1 and CDR2 sequences are SGHAT and FQNNGV. With 1 base clipped from V and 5 bases from J, the junction kept 1 base outside the gene matches. This CDR3 region has 14 residues.

The genes are TRBV7-6 and TRBJ2-7; D is perhaps TRBD2 (6 bases). This CDR3 spans 16 amino acids. Germline CDR1 SGHVS, CDR2 FNYEAQ. Trimming stripped 1 base from V and 5 bases from J, with 18 bases between. In DNA form, the CDR3 reads TGTGCCAGCAGCTTAGAACCCGGGGGAGTTGGTGACGAGCAGTACTTC. It encodes CASSLEPGGVGDEQYF.

This chain connects TRBV12-1 to TRBJ2-7; TRBD2, the table's D call, was not compared with the DNA. TRBV12-1 corresponds to a pseudogene. This CDR3 spans 15 amino acids. The CDR3 here is CASSHETSCPHEQYF. DNA of the CDR3: TGTGCCAGCAGCCATGAGACTAGCTGCCCCCACGAGCAGTACTTC.

The chain has TRBV9 and TRBJ2-1, with D possibly matching TRBD2 (5 bases). The CDR3 extends over 13 amino acids. Germline CDR1 and CDR2: SGDLS and YYNGEE. The ends were cut back, 0 bases at V and 8 bases at J, with 9 bases in the middle. In nucleotides, the CDR3 is TGTGCCAGCAGCGTAGGACCGAGGGATGAGCAGTTCTTC. It yields the protein CASSVGPRDEQFF.

This clone was detected only once. The rearrangement links TRBV18 to TRBJ1-2, with no clear D. Germline CDR1 KGHSH, CDR2 LQKENI. The CDR3 has 13 amino acids. Trimming removed 2 bases from V and 7 bases from J, with 11 bases in between. The DNA for the CDR3 is TGTGCCAGCTCACCAGACTTGGATTCTGGCTACACCTTC. Its protein is CASSPDLDSGYTF.

This rearrangement joins TRBV4-2 to TRBJ2-6, with D hard to call. V lost 1 base, J lost 0 bases, and 7 bases lay in between. Germline CDR1 LGHNA, CDR2 YNFKEQ. The CDR3 runs to 16 residues. The CDR3 sequence: CASSQVKSSGANVLTF. The CDR3 coding sequence is TGTGCCAGCAGCCAAGTTAAGAGCTCTGGGGCCAACGTCCTGACTTTC.

The V gene is TRBV19, the J gene TRBJ2-5, with D possibly matching TRBD1 (6 bases). This CDR3 is built from 15 residues. V lost 6 bases and J lost 2, with 16 bases in between. Germline loops: CDR1 LNHDA, CDR2 SQIVND (reference sequence). The CDR3 is CASRGAGNLQETQYF. CDR3 in DNA: TGTGCCAGTAGGGGGGCAGGGAATCTTCAAGAGACCCAGTACTTC.

The chain combines TRBV28 with TRBJ1-4; 9 bases are shared with TRBD1. Germline loops: CDR1 MDHEN, CDR2 SYDVKM. V was pared by 5 bases and J by 8 bases, with 6 bases of the junction left unmatched. There are 14 residues in the CDR3. CDR3 bases: TGTGCCAGCAGTCAAACAGGGGGCCGCGAAAAACTGTTTTTT. This translates into CASSQTGGREKLFF.

This chain uses TRBV6-5 with TRBJ1-1; no clear D. V shed 4 bases and J shed 4 bases, with 13 bases lying between them. The CDR3 totals 14 residues. Germline assignment: CDR1 MNHEY and CDR2 SVGAGI. CDR3 DNA: TGTGCCAGCAGTTCTGGGCGCTACGGCACTGAAGCTTTCTTT. It yields the protein CASSSGRYGTEAFF.

The chain uses TRBV7-2 and TRBJ1-2; TRBD1 agrees at 8 bases. This CDR3 has 15 residues. The junction had 9 bases not matched to a gene; V was cut back by 5 bases and J by 4 bases. The V gene's germline CDR1 is SGHTA and CDR2 FQGNSA. CDR3 loop: CASSPLGQASYGYTF. CDR3 in DNA: TGTGCCAGCAGCCCCCTGGGACAGGCATCCTATGGCTACACCTTC. Based on the CDR3 plus reference TRBV7-2 and TRBJ1-2, the full variable domain is GAGVSQSPSNKVTEKGKDVELRCDPISGHTALYWYRQSLGQGLEFLIYFQGNSAPDKSGLPSDRFSAERTGGSVSTLTIQRTQQEDSAVYLCASSPLGQASYGYTFGSGTRLTVV.

This rearrangement joins TRBV20-1 to TRBJ2-7, with unresolved D. Trimming removed 3 bases from V and 6 bases from J, with 15 bases in between. CDR1 is DFQATT and CDR2 is SNEGSKA in the germline V gene (reference sequence). This CDR3 is 13 amino acids long. The DNA of the CDR3 is TGCAGTGCTAGTCTCCGCGGAGTCGGCGAGCAGTACTTC. Translation gives CSASLRGVGEQYF.

The chain combines TRBV29-1 with TRBJ2-5, with unresolved D. Germline V gene lookup returns CDR1 SQVTM and CDR2 ANQGSEA. This CDR3 has 10 amino acids. The V gene lost 4 bases and the J gene lost 4 bases, with 4 bases spanning the gap. The CDR3 DNA follows: TGCAGCGTTGTCCTAGAGACCCAGTACTTC. It yields the protein CSVVLETQYF.

This clone was recorded only once. The V gene is TRBV12-3 or TRBV12-4, the J gene TRBJ1-2; D is uncertain. The CDR3 is 12 amino acids. V lost 1 base, J lost 8 bases, and 8 bases lay in between. Here the CDR3 reads CASSLGAPGYTF. The CDR3, as DNA: TGTGCCAGCAGTTTAGGGGCGCCGGGCTACACCTTC.

This clone has more than one count but fewer than ten. The J gene is TRBJ1-2, the V gene TRBV7-3, with TRBD1 matching over 7 bases. The CDR3 is 13 residues long. Trimming cost V 4 bases and J 4 bases; bases outside gene matches: 3. Germline V lookup: CDR1 SGHTA, CDR2 FQGTGA. The CDR3 loop reads CASSSSGGYGYTF. The CDR3 DNA reads TGTGCCAGCAGCTCGTCAGGGGGCTATGGCTACACCTTC.

A word on this clone: A much larger clone lies a single base off, so this may be a read error. The chain joins TRBV7-2 to TRBJ2-3; 16 bases map to TRBD2. Germline V lookup: CDR1 SGHTA, CDR2 FQGNSA. The CDR3 is 19 residues long. The CDR3 DNA follows: TGTGCCAGCAGCTTAGGGCCGGGACTAGCGGGAGGGCCAACAGATATGCAGTATTTT. Translated, it gives CASSLGPGLAGGPTDMQYF.